This entry describes one T cell receptor (beta chain). Its recognized antigen is unknown. No much larger clone is present one base from it, and per-base qualities are unavailable. This entry is derived from a study of T cells after somatic rescue of genetic block (dated by TCRdb to between 2020 and 2021). At the level of the whole study: The study assessed how robust, over the long term, a T-cell system was when the system had developed through somatic rescue of a genetic block in T-cell development.

V and J are truncated by 4 bases and 7 bases respectively, leaving an intervening sequence of 22 bases. CDR1 and CDR2 were assigned from the germline V gene (reference sequence) as GTSNPN and SVGIG. The CDR3 runs 15 residues from the cysteine to the phenylalanine. The entry retains the CDR3 DNA only, 45 bases that are in frame from base 1. Library preparation used the immunoSEQ multiplex PCR assay. TCRdb took this table from immuneACCESS and kept in-frame rearrangements with V and J called. Such tables lack part of the clones; where checked against another copy, unresolved V genes explain under half of the gap, and the rest is unexplained. This sample lists more than 65,000 clones; just over 90% were detected once. Jointly, the top ten make up around 2.8% of the sample.

This clonotype originated in a man younger than 45. Sequenced sample: peripheral blood mononuclear cells (PBMCs). Recombination linked TRBV30 to TRBJ2-5; the D gene is not confidently resolved. Here the CDR3 is given as CAWTKDWAAAGTQYF. In nucleotides, the sequence is TGTGCCTGGACGAAAGACTGGGCGGCCGCAGGGACCCAGTACTTC.